This T cell receptor beta chain was profiled in a study of shared clonotypes between healthy human individuals (dated by TCRdb to 2020 to 2021). At the level of the whole study: Three men and two women, aged 18 to 49 years, made up the cohort. For each donor, CD4 naive and CD4 memory were each given three plates, CD8 naive was given two plates, and CD8 memory was given one plate. To estimate repertoire size and how much clonotypes are shared between individuals, the study performed deep sequencing of blood TCR repertoires from five healthy adults. To increase sequencing depth and limit assay-specific biases, different laboratories used diverse techniques to prepare libraries and sequence TCR repertoires. Leukapheresis yielded between about 0.8 and 9.5 billion PBMCs per donor.

CDR1 and CDR2 (MDHEN, SYDVKM) derive from the germline V gene. The CDR3 goes from the cysteine to the phenylalanine over 14 residues. Here the CDR3 DNA is all that survives: 42 bases in frame from base 1. The V end loses 6 bases and the J end loses 4 bases, and a stretch of 12 bases separates them. About this clone: Its recognized antigen is unknown. No base quality values were provided; no much bigger clone lies one nucleotide off.

What the work shows at the level of the full study, not this receptor alone: Sampling was restricted to blood, and TCR repertoires in tissue are likely to differ from TCR repertoires in blood. Pairwise subsampling led to the expectation that sequencing depth would affect the degree of clonotype sharing among donors. The small number of donors limited the genetic and exposure-history diversity represented. Sharing across a few donors was observed for approximately 5% of naive CD4, less than 4% of naive CD8, 2% to 2.5% of memory CD4, and around 0.42% of memory CD8 clonotypes. Clonotypes shared by all four sorted-subset donors showed higher generation probabilities than non-shared clonotypes. Naive subsets generally had larger estimated clonotype richness than memory subsets did. Incomplete sequencing was indicated by rarefaction of sorted-subset datasets, despite the large sequencing depth.

Using the deep immunoSEQ assay, TCR CDR3 regions were amplified from genomic DNA by multiplex PCR. Extracted genomic DNA from each cell subset was distributed evenly across all wells of several immunoSEQ 96-well plates, and each plate was treated as a replicate. For sorted subsets, each replicate PCR was loaded with about 0.2 ug genomic DNA, equivalent to some 27,000 T cell genomes. The purified libraries were quantified using a Qubit 3.0 fluorometer, sized with a Bioanalyzer 2100, and then quantified again using the KAPA Library Quantification kit. Every immunoSEQ 96-well plate was sequenced on a separate single-read 150-cycle Illumina NextSeq 550 flow cell. The original pipeline was this. Because the immunoSEQ output included only junctional sequences and no quality scores, the filtering could not be the same as the filtering used for full-length reads. To assign V/J genes and CDR3, sequences were annotated against IMGT germline references using PyIR, a Python wrapper for IgBLAST v1.9. Reads with weak V/J assignments (E-value above 1e-6), missing CDR3, stop codons, out-of-frame junctions, or ambiguous translated residues were removed. V3J clonotypes were defined as sequences sharing an identical inferred V gene, J gene, and CDR3 amino acid sequence. Percentage overlap between repertoires was computed as shared unique clonotypes divided by the size of the smaller repertoire. Three approaches were used to assess repertoire richness: RTK rarefaction, the Chao1 estimator, and Recon v2.1 estimates of unobserved clonotypes. Generation probabilities were computed with OLGA for all TCRbeta clonotypes obtained by the gDNA method from several donors. The table was pulled from immuneACCESS by TCRdb, which kept in-frame rearrangements only. Such tables lose some clones; where checked, under half of the loss comes from unresolved V genes, and the rest has no known cause. D and trimming come from the DNA, and the V and J calls and clone size come from that table. The sample table holds roughly 650,000 clones, of which more than 95% were seen once. The top ten hold approximately 0.057% of the sample.

The donors were healthy, HIV-negative adults who had no recently reported acute infections or vaccinations. All donors were Caucasian adults living in Nashville, Tennessee, USA. CD4+ T cells were enriched by magnetic negative selection, after which naive cells were positively selected on CD45RA and the negative fraction was taken as the memory subset. After blood collection by leukapheresis, PBMCs were isolated using Ficoll-Histopaque density gradient centrifugation and then cryopreserved in the vapor phase of liquid nitrogen. Analytical flow cytometry was used to check the purity and quantity of every magnetically sorted T cell population. From each sorted fraction, genomic DNA was isolated and quantified by UV absorbance on a Nanodrop 2000c.

This receptor was obtained from a woman younger than 45 in good health. The sequenced sample was naive CD4+ T cells sorted from blood. The cell subset or site tag for this specimen amounts to: CD45RA+ positively selected. The chain links TRBV28 with TRBJ2-2; possibly the D gene is TRBD2, per 5 matching bases. The CDR3 sequence is CASSLALPTGELFF. The sequence in DNA is TGTGCCAGCAGCTTAGCGTTACCCACCGGGGAGCTGTTTTTT.